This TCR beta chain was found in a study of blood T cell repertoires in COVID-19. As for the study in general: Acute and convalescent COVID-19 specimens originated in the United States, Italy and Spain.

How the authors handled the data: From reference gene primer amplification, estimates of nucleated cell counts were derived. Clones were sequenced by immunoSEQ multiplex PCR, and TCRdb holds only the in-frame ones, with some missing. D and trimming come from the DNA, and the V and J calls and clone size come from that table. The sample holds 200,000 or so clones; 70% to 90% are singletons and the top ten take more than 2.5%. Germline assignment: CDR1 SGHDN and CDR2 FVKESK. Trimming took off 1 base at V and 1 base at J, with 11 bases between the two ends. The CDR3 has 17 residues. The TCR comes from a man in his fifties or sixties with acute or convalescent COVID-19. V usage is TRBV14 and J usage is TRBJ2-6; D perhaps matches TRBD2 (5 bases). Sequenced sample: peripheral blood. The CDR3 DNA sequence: TGTGCCAGCAGCCAAGTTTTAACGGGATCTGGGGCCAACGTCCTGACTTTC. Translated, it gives CASSQVLTGSGANVLTF.